This T cell receptor beta chain came from a study of cytotoxic CD8 clonotypes in ibrutinib-treated CLL. Sequencing used immunoSEQ multiplex PCR; TCRdb keeps in-frame clones, though not all of them. This table has roughly 330,000 clones, roughly 67% appearing once. Germline-derived CDR1 and CDR2 are SGHTA and FQGNSA. The CDR3 sequence is 16 residues long. Trimming pared 0 bases from V and 3 bases from J, leaving 14 bases between. The V gene is TRBV7-2, the J gene TRBJ1-2; D uncertain. The receptor was derived from a human donor with chronic lymphocytic leukemia. This material consisted of PBMCs, taken after 36 months of ibrutinib treatment. CDR3 amino acids: CASSLAVLLSDYGYTF. The CDR3 DNA sequence: TGTGCCAGCAGCTTAGCCGTTCTACTATCGGACTATGGCTACACCTTC.